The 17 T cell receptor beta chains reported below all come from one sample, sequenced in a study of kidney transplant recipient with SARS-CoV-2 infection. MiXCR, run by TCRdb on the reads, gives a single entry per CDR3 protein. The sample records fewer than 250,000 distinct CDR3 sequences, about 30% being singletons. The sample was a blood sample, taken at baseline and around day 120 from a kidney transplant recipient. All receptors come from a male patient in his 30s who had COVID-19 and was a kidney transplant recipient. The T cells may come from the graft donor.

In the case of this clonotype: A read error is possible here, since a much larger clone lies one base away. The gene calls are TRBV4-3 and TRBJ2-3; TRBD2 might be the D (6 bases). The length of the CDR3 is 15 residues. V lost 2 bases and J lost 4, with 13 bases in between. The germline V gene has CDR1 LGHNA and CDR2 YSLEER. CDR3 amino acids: CASSQTEGQADTQYF. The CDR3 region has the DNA TGCGCCAGCAGCCAAACGGAGGGGCAGGCAGATACGCAGTATTTT.

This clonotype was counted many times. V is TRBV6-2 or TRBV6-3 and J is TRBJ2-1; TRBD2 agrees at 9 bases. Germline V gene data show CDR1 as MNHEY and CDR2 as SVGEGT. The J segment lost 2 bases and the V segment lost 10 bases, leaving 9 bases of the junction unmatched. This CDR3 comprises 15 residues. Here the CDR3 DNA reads TGTGCCACCCTGGCCGGGACTAGCCCCTACAATGAGCAGTTCTTC. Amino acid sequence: CATLAGTSPYNEQFF.

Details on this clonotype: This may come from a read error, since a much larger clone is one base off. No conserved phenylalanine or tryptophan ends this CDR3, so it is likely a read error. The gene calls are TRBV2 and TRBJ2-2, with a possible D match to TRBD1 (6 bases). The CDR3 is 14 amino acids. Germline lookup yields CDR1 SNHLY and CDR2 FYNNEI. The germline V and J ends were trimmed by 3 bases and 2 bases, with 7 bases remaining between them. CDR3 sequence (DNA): TGTGCCAGCAGTGACAGGGGTAACACCGGGGAGCTGTTTTAT. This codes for CASSDRGNTGELFY.

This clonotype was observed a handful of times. CDR3 DNA sequence: TGTGCCAGCAGCAAATTCAGCACCCTTCGAAAGACCTATGGCTACACCTTC. This gives the protein CASSKFSTLRKTYGYTF. The chain is built from TRBV3-1 and TRBJ1-2; D gene ambiguous. Germline CDR1 and CDR2: LGHDT and YNNKEL (reference sequence). Trimming took 5 bases from V and 4 from J, leaving 23 bases between them. This CDR3 is 17 amino acids long.

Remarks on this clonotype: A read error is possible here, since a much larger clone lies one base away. CDR3 region: CASSYRPLGGLFF. Here the CDR3 DNA reads TGTGCCAGCAGTTACCGACCACTCGGGGGGCTGTTTTTT. This chain joins TRBV27 and TRBJ2-2, with D possibly being TRBD2 (6 bases). Germline values: CDR1 MNHEY, CDR2 SMNVEV (reference sequence). The CDR3 loop spans 13 amino acids.

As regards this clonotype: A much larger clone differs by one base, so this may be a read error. This chain's CDR3 is CSAASQLFRKAYGYTF. DNA of the CDR3: TGCAGTGCTGCCTCACAGCTGTTTCGAAAGGCCTATGGCTACACCTTC. This chain connects TRBV20-1 to TRBJ1-2; D is unclear. V was clipped by 5 bases and J by 4 bases, with 23 bases between them. This CDR3 region has 16 residues. The V gene's germline CDR1 is DFQATT and CDR2 SNEGSKA (reference sequence).

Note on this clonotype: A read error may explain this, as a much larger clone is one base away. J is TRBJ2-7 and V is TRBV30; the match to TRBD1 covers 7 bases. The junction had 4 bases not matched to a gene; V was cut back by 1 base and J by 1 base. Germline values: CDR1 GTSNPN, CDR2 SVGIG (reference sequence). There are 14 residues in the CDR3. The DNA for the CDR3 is TGTGCCTGGAGTGCCACAGGGGAATCCTACGAGCAGTACTTC. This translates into CAWSATGESYEQYF.

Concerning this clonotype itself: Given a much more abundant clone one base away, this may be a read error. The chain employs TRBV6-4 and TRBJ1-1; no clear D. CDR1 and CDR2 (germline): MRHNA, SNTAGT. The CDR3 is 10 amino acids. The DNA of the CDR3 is TGTGTCAACGAGGATTCTGAAGCTTTCTTT. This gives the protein CVNEDSEAFF.

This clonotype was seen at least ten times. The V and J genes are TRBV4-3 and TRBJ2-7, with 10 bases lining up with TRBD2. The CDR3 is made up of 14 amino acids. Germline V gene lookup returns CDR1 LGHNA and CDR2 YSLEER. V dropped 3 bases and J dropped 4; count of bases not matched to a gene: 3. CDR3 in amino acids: CASSQGLARYEQYF. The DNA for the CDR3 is TGCGCCAGCAGCCAGGGACTAGCGAGGTACGAGCAGTACTTC.

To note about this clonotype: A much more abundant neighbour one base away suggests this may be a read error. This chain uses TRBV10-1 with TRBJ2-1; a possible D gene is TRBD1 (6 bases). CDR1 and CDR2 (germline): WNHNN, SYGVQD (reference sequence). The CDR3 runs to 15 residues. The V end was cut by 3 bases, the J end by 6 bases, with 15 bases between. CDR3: CASSEGGPQSNEQFF. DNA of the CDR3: TGCGCCAGCAGTGAAGGGGGACCGCAAAGCAATGAGCAGTTCTTC.

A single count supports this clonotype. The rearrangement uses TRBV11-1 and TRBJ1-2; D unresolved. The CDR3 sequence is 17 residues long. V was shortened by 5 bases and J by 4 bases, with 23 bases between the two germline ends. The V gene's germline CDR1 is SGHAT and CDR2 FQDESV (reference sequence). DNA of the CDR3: TGTGCCAGCAGCGCGCCCGGTAAGGCTGGAAGGACCTATGGCTACACCTTC. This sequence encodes CASSAPGKAGRTYGYTF.

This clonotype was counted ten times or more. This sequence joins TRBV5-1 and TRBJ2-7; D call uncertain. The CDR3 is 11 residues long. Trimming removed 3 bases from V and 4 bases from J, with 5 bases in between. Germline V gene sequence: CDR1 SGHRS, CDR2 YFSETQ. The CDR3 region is CASSSEYEQYF. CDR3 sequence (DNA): TGCGCCAGCAGCTCGGAGTACGAGCAGTACTTC.

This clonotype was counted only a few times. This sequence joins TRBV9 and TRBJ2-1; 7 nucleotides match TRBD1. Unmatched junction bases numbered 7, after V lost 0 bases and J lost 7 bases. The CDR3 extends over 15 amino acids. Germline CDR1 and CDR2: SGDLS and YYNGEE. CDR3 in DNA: TGTGCCAGCAGCGTAGCGTCGGGACAGTGGAATGAGCAGTTCTTC. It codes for CASSVASGQWNEQFF.

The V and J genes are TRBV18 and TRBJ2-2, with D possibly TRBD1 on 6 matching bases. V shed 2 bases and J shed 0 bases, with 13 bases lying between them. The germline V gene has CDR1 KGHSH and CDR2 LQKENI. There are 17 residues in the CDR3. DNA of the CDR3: TGTGCCAGCTCACCAACAAGGACAGCTTCGAACACCGGGGAGCTGTTTTTT. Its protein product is CASSPTRTASNTGELFF.

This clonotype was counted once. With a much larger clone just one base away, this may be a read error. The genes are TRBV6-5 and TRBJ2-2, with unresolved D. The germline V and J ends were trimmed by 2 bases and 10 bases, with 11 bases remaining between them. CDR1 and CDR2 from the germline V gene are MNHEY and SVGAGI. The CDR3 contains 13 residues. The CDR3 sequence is CASSYQAVEELFF. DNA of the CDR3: TGTGCCAGCAGTTACCAGGCTGTCGAGGAGCTGTTTTTT.

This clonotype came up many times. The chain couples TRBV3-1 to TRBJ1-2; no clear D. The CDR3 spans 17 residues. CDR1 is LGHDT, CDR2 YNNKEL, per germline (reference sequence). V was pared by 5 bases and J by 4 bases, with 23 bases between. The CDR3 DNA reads TGTGCCAGCAGCTACAGTAGCACCCTTCGAAAGACCTATGGCTACACCTTC. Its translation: CASSYSSTLRKTYGYTF.

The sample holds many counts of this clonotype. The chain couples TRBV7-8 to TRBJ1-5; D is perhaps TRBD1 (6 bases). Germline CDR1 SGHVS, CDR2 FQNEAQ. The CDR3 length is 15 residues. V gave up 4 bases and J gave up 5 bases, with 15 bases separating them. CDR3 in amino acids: CASSSGTFRDQPQHF. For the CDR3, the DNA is TGTGCCAGCAGCTCGGGGACATTTCGGGATCAGCCCCAGCATTTT.